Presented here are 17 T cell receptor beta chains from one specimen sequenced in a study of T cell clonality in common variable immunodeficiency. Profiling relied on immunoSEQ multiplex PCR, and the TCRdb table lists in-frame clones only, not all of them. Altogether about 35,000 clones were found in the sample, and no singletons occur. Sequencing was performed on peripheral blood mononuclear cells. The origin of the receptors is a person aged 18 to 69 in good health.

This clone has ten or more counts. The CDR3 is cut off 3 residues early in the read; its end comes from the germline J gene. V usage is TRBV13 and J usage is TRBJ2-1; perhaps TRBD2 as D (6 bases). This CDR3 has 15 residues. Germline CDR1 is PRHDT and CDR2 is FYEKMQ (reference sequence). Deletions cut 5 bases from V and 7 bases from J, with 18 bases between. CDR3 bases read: TGTGCCAGCAGCACTTCGACTAGTAGGCTGAATGAG. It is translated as CASSTSTSRLNE. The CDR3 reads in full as CASSTSTSRLNEQFF.

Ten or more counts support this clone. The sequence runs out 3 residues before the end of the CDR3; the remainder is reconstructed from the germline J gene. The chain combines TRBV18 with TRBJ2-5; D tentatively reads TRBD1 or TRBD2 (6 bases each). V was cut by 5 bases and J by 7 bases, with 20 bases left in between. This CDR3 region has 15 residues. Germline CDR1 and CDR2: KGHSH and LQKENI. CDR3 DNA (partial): TGTGCCAGCTCAACCAGTAACAGGGAGGTTGGGACC. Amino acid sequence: CASSTSNREVGT. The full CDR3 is CASSTSNREVGTQYF.

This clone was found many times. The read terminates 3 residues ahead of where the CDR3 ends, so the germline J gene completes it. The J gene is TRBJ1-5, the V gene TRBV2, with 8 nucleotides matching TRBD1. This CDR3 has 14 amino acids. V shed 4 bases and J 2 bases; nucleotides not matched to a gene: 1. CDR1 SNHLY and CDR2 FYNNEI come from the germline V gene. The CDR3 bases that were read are TGTGCCAGCAGTGCGGACAGGGGCAATCAGCCC. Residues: CASSADRGNQP. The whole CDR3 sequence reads CASSADRGNQPQHF.

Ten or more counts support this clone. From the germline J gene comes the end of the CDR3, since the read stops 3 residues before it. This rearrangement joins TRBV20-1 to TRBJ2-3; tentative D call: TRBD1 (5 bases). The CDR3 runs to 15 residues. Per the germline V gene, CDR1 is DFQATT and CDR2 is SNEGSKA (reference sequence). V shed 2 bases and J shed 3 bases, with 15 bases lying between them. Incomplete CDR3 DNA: TGCAGTGCTAGATTGGCAGGGTTGATAACAGATACG. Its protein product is CSARLAGLITDT. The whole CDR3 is CSARLAGLITDTQYF.

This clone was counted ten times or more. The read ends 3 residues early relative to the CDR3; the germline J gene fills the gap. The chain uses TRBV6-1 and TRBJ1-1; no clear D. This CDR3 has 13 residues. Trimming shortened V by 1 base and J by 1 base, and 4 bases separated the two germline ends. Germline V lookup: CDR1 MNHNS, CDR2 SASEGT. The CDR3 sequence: CASSEGGNTEAFF. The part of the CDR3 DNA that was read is TGTGCCAGCAGTGAAGGCGGGAACACTGAA.

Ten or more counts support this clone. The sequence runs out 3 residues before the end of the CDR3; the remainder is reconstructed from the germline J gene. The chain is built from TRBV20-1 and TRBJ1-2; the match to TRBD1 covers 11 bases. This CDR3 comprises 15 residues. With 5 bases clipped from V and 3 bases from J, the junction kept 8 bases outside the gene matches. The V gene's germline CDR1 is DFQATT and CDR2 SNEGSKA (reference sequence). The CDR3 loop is CSAWDRGLYDYGYTF. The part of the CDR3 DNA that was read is TGCAGTGCTTGGGACAGGGGGTTATACGACTATGGC.

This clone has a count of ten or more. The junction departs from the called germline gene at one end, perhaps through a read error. The covered CDR3 bases are TGCGCCAGCAGCCAAGATGGGCGGGAGGGCCGTTTCGAG. Amino acids: CASSQDGREGRFE. The whole CDR3 protein reads CASSQDGREGRFEQYF. The rearrangement joins TRBV4-2 to TRBJ2-7; TRBD2 aligns across 9 bases. The missing CDR3 end, 3 residues past where the read stops, is filled in from the germline J gene. This CDR3 contains 16 residues. CDR1 and CDR2 from the germline V gene are LGHNA and YNFKEQ.

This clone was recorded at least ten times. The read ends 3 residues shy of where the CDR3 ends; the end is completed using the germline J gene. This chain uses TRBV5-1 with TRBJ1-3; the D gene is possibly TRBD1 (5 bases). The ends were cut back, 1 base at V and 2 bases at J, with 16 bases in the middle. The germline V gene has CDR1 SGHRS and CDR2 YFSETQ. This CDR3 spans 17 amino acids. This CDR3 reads CASSLSQTALPGNTIYF. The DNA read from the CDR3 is TGCGCCAGCAGCTTGAGCCAGACAGCCCTTCCTGGAAACACC.

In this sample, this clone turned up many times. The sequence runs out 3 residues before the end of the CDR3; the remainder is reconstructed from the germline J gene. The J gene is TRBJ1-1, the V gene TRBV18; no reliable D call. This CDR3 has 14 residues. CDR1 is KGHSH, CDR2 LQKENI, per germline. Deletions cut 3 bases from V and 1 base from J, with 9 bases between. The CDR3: CASSPRSENTEAFF. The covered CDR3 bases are TGTGCCAGCTCACCTCGCAGTGAGAACACTGAA.

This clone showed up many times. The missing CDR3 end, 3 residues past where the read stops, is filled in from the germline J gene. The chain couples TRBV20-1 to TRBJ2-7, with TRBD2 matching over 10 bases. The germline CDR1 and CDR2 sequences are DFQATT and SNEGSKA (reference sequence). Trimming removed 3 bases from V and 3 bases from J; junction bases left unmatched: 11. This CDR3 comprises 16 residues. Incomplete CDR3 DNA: TGCAGTGCTAGCCCCCTTCTAGCGGGAGTTATCTACGAG. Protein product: CSASPLLAGVIYE. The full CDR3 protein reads CSASPLLAGVIYEQYF.

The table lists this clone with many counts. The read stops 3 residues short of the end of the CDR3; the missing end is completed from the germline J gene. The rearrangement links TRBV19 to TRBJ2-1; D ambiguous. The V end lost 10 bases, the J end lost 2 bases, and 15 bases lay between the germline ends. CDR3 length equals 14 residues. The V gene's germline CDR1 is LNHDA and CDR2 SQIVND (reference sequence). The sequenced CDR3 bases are TGTGCCACGAGACAAACCGGAACCTACAATGAG. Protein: CATRQTGTYNE. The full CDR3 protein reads CATRQTGTYNEQFF.

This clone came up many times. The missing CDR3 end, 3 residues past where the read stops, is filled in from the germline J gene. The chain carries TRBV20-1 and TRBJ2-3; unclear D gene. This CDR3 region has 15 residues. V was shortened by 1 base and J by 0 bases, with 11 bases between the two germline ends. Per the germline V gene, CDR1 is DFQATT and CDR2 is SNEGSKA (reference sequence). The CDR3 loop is CSARAPSASTDTQYF. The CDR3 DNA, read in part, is TGCAGTGCTAGAGCTCCCAGTGCTAGCACAGATACG.

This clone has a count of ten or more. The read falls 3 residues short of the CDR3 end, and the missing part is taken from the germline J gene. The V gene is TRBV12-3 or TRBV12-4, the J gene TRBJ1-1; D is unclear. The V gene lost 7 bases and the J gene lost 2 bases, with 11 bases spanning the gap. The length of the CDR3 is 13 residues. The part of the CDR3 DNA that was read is TGTGCCAGCACCCCCTTCGGTAACACTGAA. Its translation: CASTPFGNTE. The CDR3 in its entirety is CASTPFGNTEAFF.

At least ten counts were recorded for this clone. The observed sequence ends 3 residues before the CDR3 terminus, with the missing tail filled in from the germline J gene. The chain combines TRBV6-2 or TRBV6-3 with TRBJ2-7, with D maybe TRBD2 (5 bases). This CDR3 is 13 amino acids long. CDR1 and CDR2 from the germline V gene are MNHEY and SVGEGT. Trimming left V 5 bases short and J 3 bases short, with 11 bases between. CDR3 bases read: TGTGCCAGCAGTAAAGCACGGGGCTACGAG. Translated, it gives CASSKARGYE. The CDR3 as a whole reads CASSKARGYEQYF.

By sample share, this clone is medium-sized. Partial CDR3 DNA: TGTGCCAGCAGTTTAGGGCTGAACAATGAG. Its protein is CASSLGLNNE. The CDR3 in its entirety is CASSLGLNNEQFF. V is TRBV12-3 or TRBV12-4 and J is TRBJ2-1; the D is unclear. Read coverage stops 3 residues before the CDR3 terminus; the germline J gene supplies the remainder. V lost 1 base and J 5 bases, leaving 6 bases between the germline ends. The CDR3 spans 13 residues.

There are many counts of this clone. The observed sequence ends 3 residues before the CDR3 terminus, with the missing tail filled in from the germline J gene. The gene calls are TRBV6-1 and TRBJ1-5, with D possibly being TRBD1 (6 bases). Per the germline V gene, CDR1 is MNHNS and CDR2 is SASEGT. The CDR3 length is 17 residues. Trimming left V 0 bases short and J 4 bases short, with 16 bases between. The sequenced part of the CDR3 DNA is TGTGCCAGCAGTGAAGCGCTTCAAGGACAGCTAAATCAGCCC. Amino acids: CASSEALQGQLNQP. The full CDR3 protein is CASSEALQGQLNQPQHF.

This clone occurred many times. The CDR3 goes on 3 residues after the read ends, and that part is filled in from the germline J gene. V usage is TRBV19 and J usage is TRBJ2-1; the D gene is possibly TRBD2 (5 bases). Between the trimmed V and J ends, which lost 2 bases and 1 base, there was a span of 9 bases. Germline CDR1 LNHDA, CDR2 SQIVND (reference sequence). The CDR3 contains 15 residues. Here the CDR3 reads CASSIIGESYNEQFF. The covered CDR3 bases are TGTGCCAGTAGTATAATCGGGGAGTCCTACAATGAG.